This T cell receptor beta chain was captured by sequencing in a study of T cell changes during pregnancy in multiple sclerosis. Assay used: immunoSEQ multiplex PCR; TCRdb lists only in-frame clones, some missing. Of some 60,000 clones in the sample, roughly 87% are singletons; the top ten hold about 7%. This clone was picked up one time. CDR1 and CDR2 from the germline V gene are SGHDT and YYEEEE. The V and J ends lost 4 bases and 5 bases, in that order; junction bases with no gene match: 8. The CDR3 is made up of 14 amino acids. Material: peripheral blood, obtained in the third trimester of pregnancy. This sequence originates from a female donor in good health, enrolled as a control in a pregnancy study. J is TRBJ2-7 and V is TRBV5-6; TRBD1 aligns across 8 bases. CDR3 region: CASSDRTGIHEQYF. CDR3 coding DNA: TGTGCCAGCAGCGACCGGACAGGGATCCACGAGCAGTACTTC.